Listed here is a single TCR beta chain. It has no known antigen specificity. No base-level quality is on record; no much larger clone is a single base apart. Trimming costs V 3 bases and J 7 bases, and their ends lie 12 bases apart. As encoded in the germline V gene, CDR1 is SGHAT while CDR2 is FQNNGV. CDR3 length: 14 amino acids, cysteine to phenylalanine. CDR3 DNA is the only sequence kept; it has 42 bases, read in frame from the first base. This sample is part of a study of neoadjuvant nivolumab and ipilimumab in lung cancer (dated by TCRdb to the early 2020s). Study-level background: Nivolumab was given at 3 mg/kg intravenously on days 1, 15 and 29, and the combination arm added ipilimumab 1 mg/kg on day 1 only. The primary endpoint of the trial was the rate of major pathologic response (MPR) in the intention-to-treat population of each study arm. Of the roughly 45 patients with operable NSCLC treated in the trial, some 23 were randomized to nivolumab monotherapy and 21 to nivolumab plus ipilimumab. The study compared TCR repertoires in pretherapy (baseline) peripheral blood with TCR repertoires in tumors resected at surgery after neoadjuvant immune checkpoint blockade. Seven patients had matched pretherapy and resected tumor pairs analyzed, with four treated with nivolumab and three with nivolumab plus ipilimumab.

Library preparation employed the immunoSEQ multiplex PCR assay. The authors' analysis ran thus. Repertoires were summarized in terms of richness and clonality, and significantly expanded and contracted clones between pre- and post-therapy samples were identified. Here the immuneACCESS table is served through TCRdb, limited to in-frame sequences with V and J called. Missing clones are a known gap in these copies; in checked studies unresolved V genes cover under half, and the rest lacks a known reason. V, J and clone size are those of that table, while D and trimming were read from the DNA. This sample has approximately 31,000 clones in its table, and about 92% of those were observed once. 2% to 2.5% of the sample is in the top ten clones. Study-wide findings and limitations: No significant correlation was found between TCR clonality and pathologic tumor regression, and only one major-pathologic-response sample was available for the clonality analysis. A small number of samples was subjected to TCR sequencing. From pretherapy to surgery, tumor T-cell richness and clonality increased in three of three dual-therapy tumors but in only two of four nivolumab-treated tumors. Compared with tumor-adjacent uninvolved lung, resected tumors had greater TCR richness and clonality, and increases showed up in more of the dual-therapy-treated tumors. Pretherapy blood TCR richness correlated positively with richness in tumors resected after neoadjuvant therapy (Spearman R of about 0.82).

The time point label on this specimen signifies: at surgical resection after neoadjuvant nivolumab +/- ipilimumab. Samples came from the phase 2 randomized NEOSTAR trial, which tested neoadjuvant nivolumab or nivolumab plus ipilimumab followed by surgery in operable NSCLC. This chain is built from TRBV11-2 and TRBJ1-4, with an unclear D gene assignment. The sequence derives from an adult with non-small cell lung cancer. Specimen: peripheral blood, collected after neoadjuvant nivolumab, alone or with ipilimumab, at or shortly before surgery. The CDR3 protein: CASSFSRELEKLFF. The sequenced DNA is TGTGCCAGCAGCTTTAGTCGGGAACTTGAAAAACTGTTTTTT.